Given below is one T cell receptor (beta chain) in context. Its antigen is not identified. Both 60 Vbeta primers and 13 Jbeta primers went into the PCR. Study processing details: Around 10 million of the roughly 80 million unique TCR beta chains counted in a later analysis were shared. Clones were read by immunoSEQ multiplex PCR, and TCRdb kept only the in-frame ones, dropping some. From that table come the V and J calls and clone size; the DNA was used to work out D and trimming. The table lists 95,000 to 150,000 clones, 60% to 85% of them singletons. The data belong to a study of cytomegalovirus exposure and HLA in healthy donors. Germline trimming cut 6 bases from V and 0 bases from J; bases unmatched to any gene: 5. CDR1 is MRHNA, CDR2 SNTAGT, per germline. This CDR3 spans 16 amino acids. Study-level points and caveats: What a later analysis showed was that several of the most significant clusters appeared linked to common viral pathogens. Some TCR beta chains (roughly 150 of them) were listed as cytomegalovirus-associated.

The sample comprised PBMCs. This chain connects TRBV6-4 to TRBJ2-3, with 11 bases matching TRBD1. The receptor comes from a man aged 30 to 39 in good health and CMV-seronegative. This CDR3 reads CASSNGQGASTDTQYF. The CDR3 DNA reads as TGTGCCAGCAGCAATGGACAGGGGGCCAGCACAGATACGCAGTATTTT.